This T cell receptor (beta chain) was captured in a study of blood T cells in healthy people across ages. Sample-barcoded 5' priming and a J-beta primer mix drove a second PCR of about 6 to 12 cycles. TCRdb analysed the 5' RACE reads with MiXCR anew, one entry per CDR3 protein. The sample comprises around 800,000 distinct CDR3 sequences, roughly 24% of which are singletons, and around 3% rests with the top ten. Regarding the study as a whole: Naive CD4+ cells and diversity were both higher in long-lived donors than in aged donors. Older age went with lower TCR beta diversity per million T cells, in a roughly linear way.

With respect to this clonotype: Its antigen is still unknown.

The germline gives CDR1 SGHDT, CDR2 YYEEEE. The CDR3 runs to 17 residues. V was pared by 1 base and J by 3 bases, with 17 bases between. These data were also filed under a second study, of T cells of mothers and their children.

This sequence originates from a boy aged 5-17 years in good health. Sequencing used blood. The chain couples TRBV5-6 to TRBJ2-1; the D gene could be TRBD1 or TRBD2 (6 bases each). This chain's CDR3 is CASSLSVGGRVYNEQFF. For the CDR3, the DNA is TGTGCCAGCAGCTTGAGTGTGGGGGGCAGAGTCTACAATGAGCAGTTCTTC.